The source of this T cell receptor (beta chain) is a study of regulatory and conventional T cells in RAG deficiency. Overall study findings and caveats: In Omenn syndrome, Treg and Tconv repertoires overlapped >85%. Shannon entropy was markedly lower and Simpson indices higher in RAG-deficient patients than control T-cell subsets.

Sequencing was performed with immunoSEQ multiplex PCR; in TCRdb, only in-frame clones are kept and a portion is missing. The table shows around 37,000 clones, with about 88% occurring only once. The CDR3 runs to 14 residues. Germline values: CDR1 WNHNN, CDR2 SYGVQD (reference sequence). As concerns this clone: Its specificity is not known.

The data also belong to a second study, concerning regulatory T cells. That work contributes: The PCR used 52 TRBV and 13 TRBJ primers. Regulatory T cells showed the strongest V-J pair restriction and V/J gene skewing among patient repertoires.

The sequence derives from a human donor in good health. The chain uses TRBV10-1 and TRBJ2-3; D is ambiguous. Sequenced sample: CD8+ T cells sorted from blood. CDR3 region: CGWLIAESTDTQYF. DNA of the CDR3: TGCGGCTGGCTGATAGCAGAATCCACAGATACGCAGTATTTT.